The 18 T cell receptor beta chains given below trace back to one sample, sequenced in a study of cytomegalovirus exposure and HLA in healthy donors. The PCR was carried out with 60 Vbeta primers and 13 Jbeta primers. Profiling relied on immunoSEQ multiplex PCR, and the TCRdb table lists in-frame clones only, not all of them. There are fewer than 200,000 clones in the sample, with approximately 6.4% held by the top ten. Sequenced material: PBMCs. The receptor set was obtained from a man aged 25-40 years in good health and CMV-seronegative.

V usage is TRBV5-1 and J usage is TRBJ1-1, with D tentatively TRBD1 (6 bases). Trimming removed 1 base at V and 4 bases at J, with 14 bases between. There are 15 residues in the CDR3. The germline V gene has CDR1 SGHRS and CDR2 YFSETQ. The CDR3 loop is CASSLRPGGGTEAFF. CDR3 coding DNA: TGCGCCAGCAGCTTGCGGCCTGGGGGCGGCACTGAAGCTTTCTTT.

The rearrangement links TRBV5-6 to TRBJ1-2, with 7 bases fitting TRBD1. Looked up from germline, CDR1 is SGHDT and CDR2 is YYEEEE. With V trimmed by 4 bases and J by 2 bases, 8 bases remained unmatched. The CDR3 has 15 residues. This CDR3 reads CASSTQTGFNYGYTF. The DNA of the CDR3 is TGTGCCAGCAGCACCCAGACAGGGTTCAACTATGGCTACACCTTC.

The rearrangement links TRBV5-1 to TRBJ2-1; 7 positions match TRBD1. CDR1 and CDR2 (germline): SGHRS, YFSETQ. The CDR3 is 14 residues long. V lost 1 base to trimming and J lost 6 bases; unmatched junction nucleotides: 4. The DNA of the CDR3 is TGCGCCAGCAGCTTGACAGGGGCGCCCAATGAGCAGTTCTTC. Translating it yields CASSLTGAPNEQFF.

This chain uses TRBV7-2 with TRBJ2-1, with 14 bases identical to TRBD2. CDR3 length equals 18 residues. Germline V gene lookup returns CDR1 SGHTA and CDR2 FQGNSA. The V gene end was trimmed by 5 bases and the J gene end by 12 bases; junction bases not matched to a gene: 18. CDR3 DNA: TGTGCCAGCAGCCCCGGGACTAGCGGGAGTAATCACAATGAGTGGCAGTTCTTC. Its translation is CASSPGTSGSNHNEWQFF.

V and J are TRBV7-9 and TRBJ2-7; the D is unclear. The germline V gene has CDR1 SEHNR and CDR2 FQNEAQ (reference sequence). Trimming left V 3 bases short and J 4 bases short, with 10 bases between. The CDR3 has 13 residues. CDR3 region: CASSFASFYEQYF. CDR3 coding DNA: TGTGCCAGCAGCTTTGCAAGCTTTTACGAGCAGTACTTC.

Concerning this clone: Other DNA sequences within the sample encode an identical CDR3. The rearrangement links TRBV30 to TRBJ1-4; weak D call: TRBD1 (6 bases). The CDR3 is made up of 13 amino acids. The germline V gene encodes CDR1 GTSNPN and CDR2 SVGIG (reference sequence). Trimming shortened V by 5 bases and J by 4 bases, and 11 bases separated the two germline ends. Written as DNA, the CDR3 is TGTGCCTGGCGGACAGCTCTTAATGAAAAACTGTTTTTT. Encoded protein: CAWRTALNEKLFF. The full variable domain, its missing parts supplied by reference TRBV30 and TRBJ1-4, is SQTIHQWPATLVQPVGSPLSLECTVEGTSNPNLYWYRQAAGRGLQLLFYSVGIGQISSEVPQNLSASRPQDRQFILSSKKLLLSDSGFYLCAWRTALNEKLFFGSGTQLSVL.

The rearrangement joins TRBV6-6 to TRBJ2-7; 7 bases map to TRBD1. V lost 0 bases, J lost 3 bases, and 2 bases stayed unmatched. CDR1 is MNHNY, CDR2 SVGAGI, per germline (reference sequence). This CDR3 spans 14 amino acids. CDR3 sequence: CASSYSGTDYEQYF. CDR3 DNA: TGTGCCAGCAGTTACTCCGGGACAGACTACGAGCAGTACTTC.

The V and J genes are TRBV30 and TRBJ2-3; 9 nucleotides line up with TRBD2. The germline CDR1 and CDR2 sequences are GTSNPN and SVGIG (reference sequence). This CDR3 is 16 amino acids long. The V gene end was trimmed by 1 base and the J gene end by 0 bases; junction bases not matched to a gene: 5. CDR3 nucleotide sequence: TGTGCCTGGAGTGGACTAGCGGTTAGTAGCACAGATACGCAGTATTTT. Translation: CAWSGLAVSSTDTQYF.

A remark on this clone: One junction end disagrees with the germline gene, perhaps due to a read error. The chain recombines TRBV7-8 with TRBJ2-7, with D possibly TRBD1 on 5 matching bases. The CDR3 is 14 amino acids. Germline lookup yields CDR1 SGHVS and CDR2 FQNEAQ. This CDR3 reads CANSPVREAYEQYF. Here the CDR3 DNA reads TGTGCCAACAGCCCCGTCAGGGAAGCCTACGAGCAGTACTTC.

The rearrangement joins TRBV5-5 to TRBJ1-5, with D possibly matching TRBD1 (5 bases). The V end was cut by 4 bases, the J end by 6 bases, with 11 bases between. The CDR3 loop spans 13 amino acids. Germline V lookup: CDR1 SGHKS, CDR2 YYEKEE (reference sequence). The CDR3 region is CASSPGGGQPQHF. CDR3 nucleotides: TGTGCCAGCAGCCCGGGGGGGGGTCAGCCCCAGCATTTT.

As DNA, the CDR3 is TGCGCCAGCAGCCAAGCCCCAAGGGGAGGGTCCGAGCAGTACTTC. This sequence encodes CASSQAPRGGSEQYF. The chain joins TRBV4-1 to TRBJ2-7; TRBD2 aligns across 7 bases. The CDR3 spans 15 residues. Germline V gene sequence: CDR1 MGHRA, CDR2 YSYEKL. Germline trimming cut 1 base from V and 6 bases from J; bases unmatched to any gene: 9.

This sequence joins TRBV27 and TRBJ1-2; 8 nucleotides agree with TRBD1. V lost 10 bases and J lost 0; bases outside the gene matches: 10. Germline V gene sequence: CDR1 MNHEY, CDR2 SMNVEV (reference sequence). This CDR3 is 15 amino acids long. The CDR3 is CATFPQGASNYGYTF. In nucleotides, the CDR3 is TGTGCCACCTTCCCCCAGGGGGCCTCTAACTATGGCTACACCTTC.

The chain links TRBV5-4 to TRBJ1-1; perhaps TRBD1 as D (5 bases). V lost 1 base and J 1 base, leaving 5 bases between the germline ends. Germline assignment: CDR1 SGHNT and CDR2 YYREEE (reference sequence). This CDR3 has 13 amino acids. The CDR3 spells CASSLTGNTEAFF. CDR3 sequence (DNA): TGTGCCAGCAGCTTGACAGGGAACACTGAAGCTTTCTTT. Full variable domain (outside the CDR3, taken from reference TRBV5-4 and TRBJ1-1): ETGVTQSPTHLIKTRGQQVTLRCSSQSGHNTVSWYQQALGQGPQFIFQYYREEENGRGNFPPRFSGLQFPNYSSELNVNALELDDSALYLCASSLTGNTEAFFGQGTRLTVV.

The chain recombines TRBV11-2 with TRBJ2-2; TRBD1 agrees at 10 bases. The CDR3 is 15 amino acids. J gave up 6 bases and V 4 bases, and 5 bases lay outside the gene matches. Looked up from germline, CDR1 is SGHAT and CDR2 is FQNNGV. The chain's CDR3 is CASSSRDRGAGELFF. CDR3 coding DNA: TGTGCCAGCAGCTCCCGGGACAGGGGCGCCGGGGAGCTGTTTTTT.

For the CDR3, the DNA is TGTGCCAGCAGCTCCCAGGGCACAGATACGCAGTATTTT. The encoded protein is CASSSQGTDTQYF. The V gene is TRBV7-2, the J gene TRBJ2-3; D uncertain. Trimming pared 4 bases from V and 1 base from J, leaving 6 bases between. The CDR3 has 13 amino acids. Germline assignment: CDR1 SGHTA and CDR2 FQGNSA.

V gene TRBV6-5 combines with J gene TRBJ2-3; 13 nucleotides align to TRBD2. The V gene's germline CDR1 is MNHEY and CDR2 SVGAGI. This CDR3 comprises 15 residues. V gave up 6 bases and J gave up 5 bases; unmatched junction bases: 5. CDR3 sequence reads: CASSRGLAGRDTQYF. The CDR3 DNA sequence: TGTGCCAGCAGCCGGGGACTAGCGGGAAGAGATACGCAGTATTTT.

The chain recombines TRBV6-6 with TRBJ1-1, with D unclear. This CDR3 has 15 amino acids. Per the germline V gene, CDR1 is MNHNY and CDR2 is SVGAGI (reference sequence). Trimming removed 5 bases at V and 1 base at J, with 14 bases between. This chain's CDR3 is CASSAWTGWNTEAFF. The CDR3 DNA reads TGTGCCAGCAGTGCTTGGACGGGGTGGAACACTGAAGCTTTCTTT.

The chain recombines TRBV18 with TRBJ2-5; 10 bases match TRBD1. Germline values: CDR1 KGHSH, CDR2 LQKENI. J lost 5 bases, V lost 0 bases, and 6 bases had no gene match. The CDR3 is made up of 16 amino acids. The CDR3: CASSPPSTGGTETQYF. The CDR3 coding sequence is TGTGCCAGCTCACCACCGTCGACAGGGGGCACGGAGACCCAGTACTTC.